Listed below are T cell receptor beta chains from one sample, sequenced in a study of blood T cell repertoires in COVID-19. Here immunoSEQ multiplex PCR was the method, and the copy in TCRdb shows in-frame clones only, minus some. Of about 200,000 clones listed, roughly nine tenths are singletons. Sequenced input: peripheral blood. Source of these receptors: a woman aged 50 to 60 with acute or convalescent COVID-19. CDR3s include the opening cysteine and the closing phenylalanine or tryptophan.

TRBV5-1 CASSLVISTEAFF
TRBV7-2 CASRVTGGAYGYTF
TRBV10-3 CAISGGGGAEKLFF
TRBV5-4 CASSLGPIQGSTGELFF
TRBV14 CASSLQGTALKPYTDTQYF
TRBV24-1 CATSPFSPGQGEYEQYF
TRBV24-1 CATSDSQGEGYTF
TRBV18 CASSPPGKGTTNEKLFF
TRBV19 CASSIKTGSYGYTF
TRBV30 CAWRDKPGLAAYNEQFF
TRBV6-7 CASNDSGNEQFF
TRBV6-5 CASSFRTGIGETQYF
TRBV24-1 CATSDSRNRGTEAFF
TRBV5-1 CASSLMTGEGYGYTF
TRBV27 CASSDTKKLFF
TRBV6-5 CASSYSRVLGNTIYF
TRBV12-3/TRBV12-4 CASSPGRDQPQHF
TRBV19 CASSIGAGGSNQPQHF
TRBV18 CASSPPGQNNSPLHF
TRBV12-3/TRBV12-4 CASSFSDSPLHF
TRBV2 CASSEALSFFYSGSRGNEQFF
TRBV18 CASSSIAGGLNNEQFF
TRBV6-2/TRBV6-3 CASSYPDNYEQYF
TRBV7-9 CASSLASGSPNEQFF
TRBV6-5 CASRPSAYEQYF
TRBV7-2 CASSPILAAINTGELFF
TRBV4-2 CASSPTGSYNSPLHF